The rows below give T cell receptor beta chains drawn from one sample of a study of T cell responses to AZD1222 COVID-19 vaccine. TCRdb's copy holds only in-frame clones and misses some; the assay was immunoSEQ multiplex PCR. Altogether under 70,000 clones are present, under 90% being singletons, with the ten largest covering around 21%. Sequenced here: peripheral blood, sampled on day 0 of AZD1222 vaccination. The receptors here all came from an adult in good health. CDR3s leave out the opening cysteine and the closing phenylalanine or tryptophan. The order of the fields is CDR3 length, J gene, V gene, CDR3 protein.

14 TRBJ1-6 TRBV27 ASLDLSSDKNSPLH
14 TRBJ1-1 TRBV11-2 ASSPLEGGAGTEAF
13 TRBJ1-5 TRBV4-3 PRRRDRRSNQPQH
11 TRBJ1-1 TRBV3-1/TRBV3-2 ASSPGTSTEAF
11 TRBJ2-7 TRBV18 ASSPGTDYEQY
13 TRBJ2-1 TRBV7-2 ASSPTGMSYNEQF
11 TRBJ1-2 TRBV11-2 ASSLGTHYGYT
13 TRBJ1-2 TRBV6-5 ASSYHDRGNYGYT
10 TRBJ2-3 TRBV29-1 SEAAVTDTQY
12 TRBJ2-5 TRBV5-4 ASTPHTGVETQY
12 TRBJ1-1 TRBV6-2/TRBV6-3 ASSYRGGDTEAF
12 TRBJ1-1 TRBV5-4 ASSLSGRNTEAF
13 TRBJ2-7 TRBV6-5 ASSYVGTGVDEQY
11 TRBJ1-1 TRBV6-5 ASSYSLGYQAF
12 TRBJ2-3 TRBV28 ASSLGGEEDTQY
8 TRBJ2-7 TRBV2 ASSVYEQY
12 TRBJ1-5 TRBV28 ASSTHQSNQPQH
13 TRBJ1-5 TRBV28 ASSLEGVRWQPQH
13 TRBJ1-2 TRBV15 ATSRGQDSNYGYT
13 TRBJ2-6 TRBV14 ASSQTPSGANVLT
14 TRBJ1-3 TRBV18 ASSLLRGLSGNTIY
14 TRBJ2-3 TRBV7-3 ASSRGQGRVADTQY
14 TRBJ1-1 TRBV20-1 SASWDRGRRNTEAF
11 TRBJ2-7 TRBV19 ASSILGEGEQY